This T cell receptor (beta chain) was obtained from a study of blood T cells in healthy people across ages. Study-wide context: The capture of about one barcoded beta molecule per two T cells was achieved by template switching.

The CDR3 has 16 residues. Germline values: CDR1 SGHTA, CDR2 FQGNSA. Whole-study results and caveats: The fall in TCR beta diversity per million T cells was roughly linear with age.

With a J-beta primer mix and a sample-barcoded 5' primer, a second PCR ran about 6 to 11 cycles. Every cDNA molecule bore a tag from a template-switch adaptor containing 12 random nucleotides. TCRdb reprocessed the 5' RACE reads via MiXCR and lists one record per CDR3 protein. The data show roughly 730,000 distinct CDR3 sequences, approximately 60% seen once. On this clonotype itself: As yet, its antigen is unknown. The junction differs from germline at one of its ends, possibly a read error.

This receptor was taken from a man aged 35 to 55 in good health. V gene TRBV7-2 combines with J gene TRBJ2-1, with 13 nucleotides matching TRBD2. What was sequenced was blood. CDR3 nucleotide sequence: TGTGCCGGCAGCTTAGCGACTAGCGGGGGGCAAGATGAGCAGTTCTTC. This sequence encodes CAGSLATSGGQDEQFF.